This passage covers 29 T cell receptor beta chains from one sample sequenced in a study of T cells in tumors after PD-1 blockade. The method was immunoSEQ multiplex PCR; TCRdb's version includes in-frame clones alone and lacks a portion of them. The data contain tens of thousands of clones, 79% of them singletons. The sample in question was PBMCs, obtained before anti-PD-1 treatment. The receptors stem from a human donor with basal cell carcinoma.

The chain carries TRBV29-1 and TRBJ2-3, with a tentative D call TRBD2 (7 bases). Germline CDR1 reads SQVTM; CDR2 reads ANQGSEA. The V gene lost 3 bases and the J gene lost 8 bases, with 15 bases spanning the gap. The CDR3 loop spans 13 amino acids. This chain's CDR3 is CSVDGGGSGTQYF. The CDR3 coding sequence is TGCAGCGTTGACGGGGGCGGGAGTGGTACGCAGTATTTT.

This clone came up once. The chain carries TRBV11-1 and TRBJ1-2, with 7 bases identical to TRBD1. Trimming removed 4 bases from V and 5 bases from J; junction bases left unmatched: 4. Germline values: CDR1 SGHAT, CDR2 FQDESV (reference sequence). The CDR3 is made up of 13 amino acids. CDR3 sequence (DNA): TGTGCCAGCAGCTACAGGGGAAGGTATGGCTACACCTTC. Translation gives CASSYRGRYGYTF.

This CDR3 is CASSSGTGGFDEQYF. The CDR3 nucleotides are TGCGCCAGCAGTTCCGGGACAGGGGGTTTCGACGAGCAGTACTTC. The chain employs TRBV10-1 and TRBJ2-7; 11 positions match TRBD1. CDR3 length equals 15 residues. Per the germline V gene, CDR1 is WNHNN and CDR2 is SYGVQD (reference sequence). V shed 5 bases, J shed 5 bases, and the junction held 8 bases outside the gene matches.

The V call is TRBV3-1 (or the pseudogene TRBV3-2), the J call TRBJ2-5, with 7 bases lining up with TRBD2. There are 15 residues in the CDR3. Trimming cost V 1 base and J 1 base; bases outside gene matches: 3. The germline CDR1 and CDR2 sequences are LGHDT and YNNKEL (reference sequence). The CDR3 loop is CASSQALAVQETQYF. DNA of the CDR3: TGTGCCAGCAGCCAAGCCCTAGCGGTCCAAGAGACCCAGTACTTC.

This chain uses TRBV18 with TRBJ1-1; 9 nucleotides align to TRBD1. Germline V gene sequence: CDR1 KGHSH, CDR2 LQKENI. This CDR3 region has 14 residues. Unmatched junction bases numbered 3, after V lost 3 bases and J lost 4 bases. CDR3 sequence: CASSPKGQGTEAFF. CDR3 sequence (DNA): TGTGCCAGCTCACCGAAGGGACAGGGCACTGAAGCTTTCTTT.

V and J are TRBV5-1 and TRBJ2-4; D possibly matches TRBD1 or TRBD2 (6 bases each). Germline V lookup: CDR1 SGHRS, CDR2 YFSETQ. V was cut by 4 bases and J by 9 bases, with 11 bases left in between. CDR3 length equals 12 residues. CDR3 residues: CASSGGGSIQYF. The CDR3, as DNA: TGCGCCAGCAGCGGAGGGGGGAGCATTCAGTACTTC.

A single count supports this clone. V usage is TRBV5-1 and J usage is TRBJ2-5; D may be TRBD1 or TRBD2 (5 bases each). The length of the CDR3 is 15 residues. Germline-derived CDR1 and CDR2 are SGHRS and YFSETQ. Trimming removed 0 bases at V and 5 bases at J, with 14 bases between. This CDR3 reads CASSLEVSGRETQYF. The CDR3, as DNA: TGCGCCAGCAGCTTGGAGGTCTCGGGGCGTGAGACCCAGTACTTC.

V gene TRBV18 combines with J gene TRBJ2-7; D not resolved. The CDR3 sequence is 14 residues long. Trimming removed 2 bases from V and 3 bases from J, with 11 bases in between. CDR1 and CDR2 (germline): KGHSH, LQKENI. CDR3 sequence: CASSPDPGLYEQYF. CDR3 sequence (DNA): TGTGCCAGCTCACCAGATCCAGGCCTCTACGAGCAGTACTTC.

V and J are TRBV5-1 and TRBJ1-1, with TRBD1 matching 9 bases. The germline V gene has CDR1 SGHRS and CDR2 YFSETQ. The CDR3 has 16 residues. V lost 5 bases to trimming and J lost 1 base; unmatched junction nucleotides: 9. The CDR3 region is CASRDGQGITNTEAFF. The DNA of the CDR3 is TGCGCCAGCAGGGATGGACAGGGGATAACGAACACTGAAGCTTTCTTT.

The genes are TRBV6-4 and TRBJ1-2; D gene uncertain. The CDR3 has 11 amino acids. Trimming took off 0 bases at V and 7 bases at J, with 3 bases between the two ends. Germline V gene lookup returns CDR1 MRHNA and CDR2 SNTAGT. The CDR3 DNA follows: TGTGCCAGCAGTGACTCGAGTGGCTACACCTTC. Protein product: CASSDSSGYTF.

The J gene is TRBJ2-7, the V gene TRBV2, with TRBD2 matching 7 bases. J gave up 6 bases and V 0 bases, and 5 bases lay outside the gene matches. There are 14 residues in the CDR3. Germline lookup yields CDR1 SNHLY and CDR2 FYNNEI. CDR3 in DNA: TGTGCCAGCAGTGAAGCGGGAAGGGAGGGCGAGCAGTACTTC. Translating gives CASSEAGREGEQYF.

A few counts support this clone. This sequence joins TRBV10-2 and TRBJ2-7, with D perhaps TRBD2 (6 bases). V lost 4 bases and J 2 bases, leaving 18 bases between the germline ends. The CDR3 sequence is 16 residues long. Germline CDR1 and CDR2: WSHSY and SAAADI. The CDR3 sequence: CASSGSLAVNTYEQYF. CDR3 sequence (DNA): TGCGCCAGCAGTGGATCTTTAGCGGTCAATACCTACGAGCAGTACTTC.

This sequence joins TRBV6-5 and TRBJ1-5; D remains ambiguous. Trimming took off 6 bases at V and 1 base at J, with 13 bases between the two ends. CDR1 and CDR2 from the germline V gene are MNHEY and SVGAGI. The CDR3 contains 15 residues. CDR3 nucleotide sequence: TGTGCCAGCAGGGGAGGATCGGGGAGCAATCAGCCCCAGCATTTT. It is translated as CASRGGSGSNQPQHF.

The chain joins TRBV27 to TRBJ1-2; TRBD1 aligns across 7 bases. This CDR3 comprises 14 residues. Germline V CDR1 and CDR2: MNHEY, SMNVEV (reference sequence). V shed 4 bases, J shed 1 base, and the junction held 3 bases outside the gene matches. This CDR3 reads CASSSGDSNYGYTF. The CDR3 nucleotides are TGTGCCAGCAGTTCCGGGGACAGTAACTATGGCTACACCTTC.

This chain connects TRBV6-1 to TRBJ2-5; no clear D gene. V shed 1 base and J shed 2 bases, with 11 bases lying between them. Germline CDR1 is MNHNS and CDR2 is SASEGT. The CDR3 runs 15 residues. CDR3: CASSEDQLQQETQYF. CDR3 coding DNA: TGTGCCAGCAGTGAAGACCAGCTCCAACAAGAGACCCAGTACTTC.

The chain employs TRBV5-5 and TRBJ1-6; D remains unclear. The V and J ends lost 4 bases and 9 bases respectively, with 11 bases between them. The CDR3 totals 13 residues. Per germline, CDR1 SGHKS and CDR2 YYEKEE (reference sequence). CDR3: CASSPSLGSPLHF. In DNA, the CDR3 is TGTGCCAGCAGCCCCTCATTGGGTTCACCCCTCCACTTT.

This chain links TRBV10-3 with TRBJ2-2, with a possible D match to TRBD1 (5 bases). The germline V gene encodes CDR1 ENHRY and CDR2 SYGVKD. Trimming removed 4 bases at V and 1 base at J, with 7 bases between. The CDR3 spans 14 residues. The CDR3 is CAISGQGNTGELFF. The CDR3 DNA sequence: TGTGCCATCAGTGGTCAGGGGAACACCGGGGAGCTGTTTTTT.

V and J are TRBV6-5 and TRBJ2-3; D gene unclear. Per germline, CDR1 MNHEY and CDR2 SVGAGI. CDR3 length: 12 amino acids. V lost 6 bases and J lost 4, with 8 bases in between. CDR3 sequence: CASRIWADTQYF. The CDR3 DNA is TGTGCCAGCAGAATCTGGGCAGATACGCAGTATTTT.

The chain has TRBV5-6 and TRBJ2-2, with D unresolved. The CDR3 runs to 12 residues. Per the germline V gene, CDR1 is SGHDT and CDR2 is YYEEEE. Trimming cost V 0 bases and J 6 bases, with 3 bases left between them. The CDR3: CASSLGSGELFF. CDR3 DNA: TGTGCCAGCAGCTTGGGCTCCGGGGAGCTGTTTTTT. The full variable domain, with the rest looked up from reference TRBV5-6 and TRBJ2-2, is DAGVTQSPTHLIKTRGQQVTLRCSPKSGHDTVSWYQQALGQGPQFIFQYYEEEERQRGNFPDRFSGHQFPNYSSELNVNALLLGDSALYLCASSLGSGELFFGEGSRLTVL.

The V call is TRBV18, the J call TRBJ1-1; 7 positions agree with TRBD1. The CDR3 has 16 residues. Germline V gene sequence: CDR1 KGHSH, CDR2 LQKENI. Trimming cost V 3 bases and J 3 bases; bases outside gene matches: 10. The CDR3 is CASSPRNRGSYTEAFF. The CDR3 nucleotides read TGTGCCAGCTCACCGAGGAACAGGGGATCCTACACTGAAGCTTTCTTT. Full variable domain (rest looked up from reference TRBV18 and TRBJ1-1): NAGVMQNPRHLVRRRGQEARLRCSPMKGHSHVYWYRQLPEEGLKFMVYLQKENIIDESGMPKERFSAEFPKEGPSILRIQQVVRGDSAAYFCASSPRNRGSYTEAFFGQGTRLTVV.

This chain links TRBV15 with TRBJ1-1; D uncertain. CDR1 LNHNV and CDR2 YYDKDF come from the germline V gene (reference sequence). The CDR3 covers 15 residues. V was trimmed by 1 base and J by 5 bases, leaving 14 bases between them. DNA of the CDR3: TGTGCCACCAGCAGAGTCCGGGTAAAGGAGACTGAAGCTTTCTTT. It encodes CATSRVRVKETEAFF.

The genes are TRBV28 and TRBJ2-2, with TRBD1 matching over 10 bases. Germline loops: CDR1 MDHEN, CDR2 SYDVKM. Germline trimming cut 6 bases from V and 9 bases from J; bases unmatched to any gene: 10. The CDR3 is made up of 15 amino acids. The CDR3 region is CASSQGRQGARELFF. The DNA of the CDR3 is TGTGCCAGCAGCCAAGGAAGACAGGGGGCGAGGGAGCTGTTTTTT.

This clone came up a few times. V usage is TRBV9 and J usage is TRBJ1-1; 7 nucleotides agree with TRBD1. This CDR3 has 15 amino acids. Germline V gene sequence: CDR1 SGDLS, CDR2 YYNGEE. V shed 3 bases and J 0 bases; nucleotides not matched to a gene: 5. The CDR3 loop is CASSAQGQMNTEAFF. CDR3 sequence (DNA): TGTGCCAGCAGCGCCCAGGGACAGATGAACACTGAAGCTTTCTTT.

This rearrangement joins TRBV19 to TRBJ1-1, with 9 nucleotides matching TRBD1. The J segment lost 9 bases and the V segment lost 5 bases, leaving 7 bases of the junction unmatched. The germline gives CDR1 LNHDA, CDR2 SQIVND (reference sequence). The CDR3 contains 13 residues. As DNA, the CDR3 is TGTGCCAGTAGTCCTCGGACAGGGGACAAAGCTTTCTTT. Its protein product is CASSPRTGDKAFF.

This chain connects TRBV5-1 to TRBJ1-1, with unresolved D. V lost 0 bases to trimming and J lost 0 bases, with 9 bases between them. This CDR3 has 15 amino acids. Germline values: CDR1 SGHRS, CDR2 YFSETQ. The CDR3 bases are TGCGCCAGCAGCTTGGCCCCAATAATGAACACTGAAGCTTTCTTT. Residues: CASSLAPIMNTEAFF. Combining the CDR3 with reference TRBV5-1 and TRBJ1-1 gives the whole variable domain KAGVTQTPRYLIKTRGQQVTLSCSPISGHRSVSWYQQTPGQGLQFLFEYFSETQRNKGNFPGRFSGRQFSNSRSEMNVSTLELGDSALYLCASSLAPIMNTEAFFGQGTRLTVV.

The gene calls are TRBV6-6 and TRBJ2-7, with TRBD1 identical over 12 bases. The V gene end was trimmed by 6 bases and the J gene end by 3 bases; junction bases not matched to a gene: 9. This CDR3 region has 16 residues. Germline V gene sequence: CDR1 MNHNY, CDR2 SVGAGI (reference sequence). The CDR3 DNA sequence: TGTGCCAGCAGACAGTCCGGGACAGGGGGCGGCTACGAGCAGTACTTC. Its protein product is CASRQSGTGGGYEQYF.

V is TRBV5-1 and J is TRBJ2-3; perhaps D is TRBD1 or TRBD2 (7 bases each). Germline assignment: CDR1 SGHRS and CDR2 YFSETQ. The ends were cut back, 4 bases at V and 5 bases at J, with 17 bases in the middle. The CDR3 is 15 amino acids. Here the CDR3 reads CASSGRARGGDTQYF. The CDR3 bases are TGCGCCAGCAGCGGGCGGGCCAGGGGGGGAGATACGCAGTATTTT.

This clone was picked up one time. V usage is TRBV7-9 and J usage is TRBJ1-6, with TRBD1 identical over 9 bases. J lost 10 bases, V lost 4 bases, and 14 bases had no gene match. Germline V CDR1 and CDR2: SEHNR, FQNEAQ (reference sequence). This CDR3 spans 17 amino acids. CDR3 sequence reads: CASSSTVPGTGRSPLHF. The DNA of the CDR3 is TGTGCCAGCAGCTCGACCGTCCCCGGGACAGGGCGATCACCCCTCCACTTT.

This clone was seen a single time. The chain carries TRBV6-6 and TRBJ1-2; TRBD1 agrees at 10 bases. Germline V gives CDR1 MNHNY, CDR2 SVGAGI (reference sequence). Trimming at V came to 7 bases and at J to 7 bases, leaving 6 bases not matched to a gene. CDR3 length: 13 residues. In nucleotides, the CDR3 is TGTGCCAGCAAACTGGGACAGGGGAGTGGCTACACCTTC. Encoded protein: CASKLGQGSGYTF.